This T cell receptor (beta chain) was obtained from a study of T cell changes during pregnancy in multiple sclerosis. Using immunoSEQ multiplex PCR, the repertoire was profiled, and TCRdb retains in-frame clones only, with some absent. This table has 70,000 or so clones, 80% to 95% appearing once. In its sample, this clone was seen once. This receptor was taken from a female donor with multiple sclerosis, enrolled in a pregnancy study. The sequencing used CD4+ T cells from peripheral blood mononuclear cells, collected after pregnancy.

The CDR3 DNA reads as TGTGCCTGGAGCGAGGAAGGAGTCTATGGCTACACCTTC. Protein product: CAWSEEGVYGYTF. The genes are TRBV30 and TRBJ1-2; no reliable D call. V shed 3 bases and J shed 4 bases, with 12 bases lying between them. Germline loops: CDR1 GTSNPN, CDR2 SVGIG (reference sequence). The CDR3 runs to 13 residues.